These 10 T cell receptor beta chains originate from one sample sequenced in a study of blood T cell repertoires in COVID-19. TCRdb's copy holds only in-frame clones and misses some; the assay was immunoSEQ multiplex PCR. The sample comprises a few hundred thousand clones, approximately 85% of which are singletons, and 0.87% rests with the top ten. Material: peripheral blood. The source is a human donor with COVID-19, enrolled during active disease. The donor label of this sample is uncertain.

This sequence joins TRBV5-1 and TRBJ2-7, with 7 bases fitting TRBD1. Germline assignment: CDR1 SGHRS and CDR2 YFSETQ. The CDR3 runs 14 residues. V lost 2 bases and J lost 2; bases outside the gene matches: 4. CDR3 DNA sequence: TGCGCCAGCAGCTTCGAGACAGGGACCTACGAGCAGTACTTC. Protein: CASSFETGTYEQYF. Filled out from reference TRBV5-1 and TRBJ2-7, the complete variable domain reads KAGVTQTPRYLIKTRGQQVTLSCSPISGHRSVSWYQQTPGQGLQFLFEYFSETQRNKGNFPGRFSGRQFSNSRSEMNVSTLELGDSALYLCASSFETGTYEQYFGPGTRLTVT.

V usage is TRBV19 and J usage is TRBJ1-1; D unresolved. V lost 7 bases to trimming and J lost 5 bases, with 17 bases between them. The germline gives CDR1 LNHDA, CDR2 SQIVND (reference sequence). The CDR3 loop spans 14 amino acids. This CDR3 reads CASKAVGLRTEAFF. The DNA of the CDR3 is TGTGCCAGTAAAGCAGTGGGCTTGAGAACTGAAGCTTTCTTT.

Here the CDR3 reads CAGRRSSYNEQFF. CDR3 DNA sequence: TGTGCCGGTCGGAGAAGCTCCTACAATGAGCAGTTCTTC. The V call is TRBV2, the J call TRBJ2-1, with D uncertain. The germline V and J ends were trimmed by 11 bases and 0 bases, with 11 bases remaining between them. Per the germline V gene, CDR1 is SNHLY and CDR2 is FYNNEI. CDR3 length: 13 residues.

The chain joins TRBV11-2 to TRBJ1-1; D gene unclear. The CDR3 sequence is 15 residues long. The V gene's germline CDR1 is SGHAT and CDR2 FQNNGV. The V and J ends lost 2 bases and 1 base respectively, with 11 bases between them. The CDR3 bases are TGTGCCAGCAGCTTACTCGCGGCTAAGAACACTGAAGCTTTCTTT. Residues: CASSLLAAKNTEAFF. Supplemented by reference TRBV11-2 and TRBJ1-1, the full variable domain reads EAGVAQSPRYKIIEKRQSVAFWCNPISGHATLYWYQQILGQGPKLLIQFQNNGVVDDSQLPKDRFSAERLKGVDSTLKIQPAKLEDSAVYLCASSLLAAKNTEAFFGQGTRLTVV.

This clone was observed a handful of times. The chain is built from TRBV5-1 and TRBJ1-6; TRBD1 might be the D (5 bases). CDR3 size: 14 residues. The V gene lost 3 bases and the J gene lost 9 bases, with 13 bases spanning the gap. The germline CDR1 and CDR2 sequences are SGHRS and YFSETQ. CDR3 amino acids: CASSSDGTGSPLHF. CDR3 coding DNA: TGCGCCAGCAGCTCGGATGGGACTGGTTCACCCCTCCACTTT.

This chain connects TRBV16 to TRBJ1-2; the D gene is possibly TRBD1 (6 bases). The CDR3 sequence is 14 residues long. Trimming took off 2 bases at V and 7 bases at J, with 14 bases between the two ends. Germline V gives CDR1 KGHSY, CDR2 FQNENV. The CDR3 protein is CASSQGDRMGGYTF. For the CDR3, the DNA is TGTGCCAGCAGCCAAGGCGACAGGATGGGTGGCTACACCTTC.

This clone was picked up one time. The chain joins TRBV5-4 to TRBJ1-3, with TRBD1 identical over 8 bases. Trimming cost V 5 bases and J 2 bases; bases outside gene matches: 3. The CDR3 loop spans 14 amino acids. Germline V gene sequence: CDR1 SGHNT, CDR2 YYREEE (reference sequence). The chain's CDR3 is CASRPDRAGNTIYF. The CDR3 nucleotides read TGTGCCAGCAGGCCGGACAGGGCTGGAAACACCATATATTTT.

The chain links TRBV6-6 to TRBJ1-5, with 9 nucleotides matching TRBD1. V gave up 2 bases and J gave up 2 bases; unmatched junction bases: 4. The CDR3 spans 16 residues. The germline V gene encodes CDR1 MNHNY and CDR2 SVGAGI (reference sequence). The CDR3 sequence is CASSYGGQGGNQPQHF. DNA for the CDR3: TGTGCCAGCAGTTACGGGGGACAGGGAGGCAATCAGCCCCAGCATTTT.

This clone was recorded a few times. The V gene is TRBV10-3, the J gene TRBJ1-2, with D maybe TRBD1 (6 bases). The CDR3 totals 17 residues. The V end lost 3 bases, the J end lost 7 bases, and 24 bases lay between the germline ends. Germline loops: CDR1 ENHRY, CDR2 SYGVKD. The DNA for the CDR3 is TGTGCCATCAGTGACCCCGGGTATACAGGGTCGGTTTCTGGCTACACCTTC. Its protein product is CAISDPGYTGSVSGYTF.

V is TRBV5-1 and J is TRBJ2-1, with 10 bases matching TRBD2. Per the germline V gene, CDR1 is SGHRS and CDR2 is YFSETQ. The CDR3 is 14 residues long. The V and J ends lost 0 bases and 9 bases, in that order; junction bases with no gene match: 3. The CDR3 here is CASSLGGLASEQFF. The CDR3 coding sequence is TGCGCCAGCAGCTTGGGGGGACTAGCGAGTGAGCAGTTCTTC.